This TCR beta chain was recorded in a study of spatial heterogeneity in lung cancer (dated by TCRdb to about 2019). In the study overall: Beta-chain transcripts were consistently detected in greater numbers than alpha-chain transcripts, which likely reflects a higher abundance of beta-chain transcripts. A strong correlation was found between TCR transcript counts in tumor regions and a T cell transcriptional module score from matched bulk RNA-seq. TCR repertoire features were related to nonsynonymous mutation counts determined by whole-exome sequencing of tumor tissue. In the raw uncorrected reads, each unique combination of TCR and UMI appeared more than ten times on average. At surgery, both alpha and beta chains were TCR-sequenced in fewer than 250 tumor regions, approximately 64 matched nontumor lung samples and around 50 PBMC samples. The study quantitatively compared TCR alpha and beta repertoires across multiple tumor regions, matched nontumor lung and blood in non-small cell lung cancer. The paper as a whole reports these results and caveats: Confirming at a functional level the hypothesis that regional TCRs recognize regional mutations was considered to require additional single-cell paired TCR alpha and beta sequencing. The tumor nonsynonymous mutation count correlated with the number of expanded intratumoral alpha and beta TCRs. The count of ubiquitous expanded TCRs correlated with the count of ubiquitous nonsynonymous mutations, and the count of regional expanded TCRs correlated with the count of regional nonsynonymous mutations. TCR-seq was estimated to cover only approximately 6.4% of tumor T cells for alpha chains and roughly 14% for beta chains.

From a lookup of the germline V gene, CDR1 and CDR2 are SQVTM and ANQGSEA. The CDR3 runs 13 amino acids, cysteine and phenylalanine included. Of the read, only the CDR3 DNA is kept; its 39 bases are in frame from base 1. V loses 3 bases, J loses 0 bases, and the germline ends lie 8 bases apart. What the time point label conveys for this sample: sample taken at primary tumor resection. Donors were around 69 patients with early-stage, untreated non-small cell lung cancer from the lung TRACERx cohort. Whole RNA extracted from tumor and nontumor lung tissue, or from cryopreserved PBMC samples, was used for TCR sequencing without cell sorting. Only patients with enough RNA available from two or more tumor regions were chosen for TCR sequencing. Before selection, tumor and adjacent nontumor lung specimens were reviewed by a lung pathologist. The library was made by 5' RACE. Data came from a NextSeq 500. In the TCR library protocol, a unique molecular identifier was attached to each TCR cDNA molecule so that PCR and sequencing errors could be corrected. The original methods were these. TCR identification, UMI-based error correction and CDR3 extraction were all carried out with Decombinator tools. TCRs above a frequency of 2 per 1,000, corresponding to the top 1% of the tumor frequency distribution, were defined as expanded. Expanded tumor TCRs statistically deemed absent (corrected P<0.05) from at least one tumor region were classed as regional, and all other expanded tumor TCRs were classed as ubiquitous. Renyi diversity was computed with the R vegan package after each repertoire had been subsampled 100 times to 5,000 TCRs. CDR3 similarity networks were built from amino acid triplet string-kernel similarity, with CDR3s being connected when pairwise similarity was above 0.82. TCRdb itself trimmed the public reads at Q25 with fastp, ran MiXCR and retained productive beta chains. Identical CDR3 protein sequences are pooled into one entry, listed with their most common genes and DNA. These V and J calls derive from TCRdb rather than the authors' analysis. In this sample the table shows about 13,000 distinct CDR3 sequences, over 4.5% of which occur a single time. Around 25% of the sample comes from the top ten.

There are many counts of this clonotype. Its binding antigen is unknown. No quality values exist for individual bases; no much larger clone is one base distant. The sample in question was lung tumor tissue, obtained at surgery. This TCR came from a male donor with early-stage non-small cell lung cancer. The rearrangement joined TRBV29-1 to TRBJ1-1; there is no confident call for the D gene. The nucleotide sequence is given as TGCAGCGTTGAGGTGGAGGTGAACACTGAAGCTTTCTTT. Its coded protein is CSVEVEVNTEAFF. The CDR3 plus the reference TRBV29-1 and TRBJ1-1 genes for the other parts give the full variable domain: SAVISQKPSRDICQRGTSLTIQCQVDSQVTMMFWYRQQPGQSLTLIATANQGSEATYESGFVIDKFPISRPNLTFSTLTVSNMSPEDSSIYLCSVEVEVNTEAFFGQGTRLTVV.